The 20 T cell receptor beta chains presented below share a single source sample, sequenced in a study of blood T cells in healthy people across ages (dated by TCRdb to between 2015 and 2017). The library was generated by 5' RACE. These reads were obtained on an Illumina HiSeq 2500. A second roughly 6 to 11 cycle PCR used a sample-barcoded 5' primer and a J-beta primer mix. TCRdb reanalyzed the raw reads on its own, using fastp at Q25 for trimming and MiXCR for clone calling, and kept in-frame beta chains. Rows merge per CDR3 protein into single entries with the most common DNA and genes. The sample table contains 550,000 to 600,000 distinct CDR3 sequences; only one count was recorded for more than 45% of them. Of the sample, approximately 25% is held by the ten largest clones. The sample was blood. Receptor source: an elderly man in good health.

Comment on this clonotype: A much larger clone sits a single nucleotide away, making a read error possible. The J gene is TRBJ2-5, the V gene TRBV29-1; 7 nucleotides agree with TRBD2. The germline CDR1 and CDR2 sequences are SQVTM and ANQGSEA. V was clipped by 4 bases and J by 11 bases; unmatched bases: 10. The CDR3 is 12 residues long. CDR3 amino acids: CSVAHPGGGQYF. The DNA for the CDR3 is TGCAGCGTTGCACATCCGGGAGGAGGGCAGTACTTC.

This sequence joins TRBV3-1 and TRBJ2-3, with a weak D call TRBD1 (5 bases). The CDR3 is made up of 16 amino acids. The germline gives CDR1 LGHDT, CDR2 YNNKEL (reference sequence). The V end was cut by 0 bases, the J end by 2 bases, with 12 bases between. Here the CDR3 reads CASSQEAGHPTDTQYF. The CDR3 nucleotides are TGTGCCAGCAGCCAAGAGGCAGGGCATCCCACAGATACGCAGTATTTT.

This clonotype has just a few counts. The chain uses TRBV24-1 and TRBJ2-1; D possibly matches TRBD1 or TRBD2 (5 bases each). The CDR3 length is 16 residues. From germline, CDR1 is KGHDR and CDR2 SFDVKD. V lost 5 bases and J 0 bases, leaving 13 bases between the germline ends. In DNA, the CDR3 is TGTGCCACCAGTGCTCGGGACCTCCCCTCCTACAATGAGCAGTTCTTC. Amino acids: CATSARDLPSYNEQFF.

This clonotype was detected only a few times. This chain joins TRBV7-9 and TRBJ2-1; weak D call: TRBD1 (5 bases). The germline CDR1 and CDR2 sequences are SEHNR and FQNEAQ (reference sequence). This CDR3 spans 14 amino acids. V dropped 1 base and J dropped 5 bases, with 9 bases sitting between them. The CDR3 loop is CASSLEQANNEQFF. CDR3 DNA sequence: TGTGCCAGCAGCTTAGAACAGGCAAACAATGAGCAGTTCTTC.

Many counts were recorded for this clonotype. The chain carries TRBV6-6 and TRBJ2-7; possible D gene TRBD2, 5 bases. There are 12 residues in the CDR3. Trimming left V 2 bases short and J 5 bases short, with 7 bases between. Germline assignment: CDR1 MNHNY and CDR2 SVGAGI (reference sequence). CDR3 region: CASSYRGNEQYF. Here the CDR3 DNA reads TGTGCCAGCAGTTACCGGGGAAACGAGCAGTACTTC.

The chain couples TRBV20-1 to TRBJ2-7; 8 nucleotides match TRBD1. Germline CDR1 is DFQATT and CDR2 is SNEGSKA (reference sequence). V was clipped by 5 bases and J by 2 bases; unmatched bases: 8. The CDR3 is 14 residues long. The CDR3 coding sequence is TGCAGTGCTTCACCGGGACAGGATACCTACGAGCAGTACTTC. Protein product: CSASPGQDTYEQYF.

This chain joins TRBV7-2 and TRBJ1-4; D not certain. The V end lost 0 bases, the J end lost 8 bases, and 10 bases lay between the germline ends. The CDR3 sequence is 14 residues long. The germline V gene has CDR1 SGHTA and CDR2 FQGNSA. CDR3 region: CASSLAIVGEKLFF. The CDR3 bases are TGTGCCAGCAGCTTAGCAATTGTTGGGGAAAAACTGTTTTTT.

This clonotype appeared many times. This chain uses TRBV6-6 with TRBJ2-7; 13 positions agree with TRBD2. The V gene's germline CDR1 is MNHNY and CDR2 SVGAGI (reference sequence). Trimming took 5 bases from V and 5 from J; bases not matched to a gene: 12. The CDR3 is made up of 17 amino acids. The DNA of the CDR3 is TGTGCCAGCAGTAAAAGGGGGACTAGCGGGACAAGGCACGAGCAGTACTTC. It translates to CASSKRGTSGTRHEQYF.

The rearrangement joins TRBV4-3 to TRBJ1-1, with 10 bases matching TRBD1. The germline gives CDR1 LGHNA, CDR2 YSLEER. The CDR3 has 17 residues. With 4 bases clipped from V and 1 base from J, the junction kept 9 bases outside the gene matches. In DNA, the CDR3 is TGCGCCAGCAGCCCCCCGGGGACAGGGGCCCCGAACACTGAAGCTTTCTTT. Translating it yields CASSPPGTGAPNTEAFF.

Note on this clonotype: The germline gene is not matched at one end of the junction; a read error may be the cause. The rearrangement joins TRBV7-2 to TRBJ2-4, with TRBD1 matching over 8 bases. The DNA end is more similar to TRBJ2-7, so the J call may be wrong. The CDR3 is 15 residues long. Per the germline V gene, CDR1 is SGHTA and CDR2 is FQGNSA. CDR3 in DNA: TGTGTCAGCAGCTTGGACAGGGCACGCTCCTACGAGCAGTACTTC. Translation gives CVSSLDRARSYEQYF.

In this sample, this clonotype turned up a few times. This chain joins TRBV20-1 and TRBJ2-4, with D possibly being TRBD2 (6 bases). Trimming removed 5 bases at V and 6 bases at J, with 14 bases between. The CDR3 loop spans 13 amino acids. From germline, CDR1 is DFQATT and CDR2 SNEGSKA (reference sequence). CDR3 protein: CSAGPGVGNIQYF. The CDR3 bases are TGCAGTGCTGGTCCGGGGGTGGGAAACATTCAGTACTTC.

CDR3 coding DNA: TGTGCCAGCACCCTAATCCAAGGTGATGGCTACACCTTC. Translated, it gives CASTLIQGDGYTF. The V gene is TRBV7-9, the J gene TRBJ1-2; D not resolved. The V and J ends lost 7 bases and 6 bases respectively, with 15 bases between them. The CDR3 loop spans 13 amino acids. CDR1 and CDR2 from the germline V gene are SEHNR and FQNEAQ (reference sequence).

This clonotype came up once. V is TRBV28 and J is TRBJ2-5, with 9 bases aligning to TRBD1. The CDR3 is 15 amino acids. Looked up from germline, CDR1 is MDHEN and CDR2 is SYDVKM. The V gene end was trimmed by 4 bases and the J gene end by 4 bases; junction bases not matched to a gene: 7. The CDR3 nucleotides are TGTGCCAGCAGTTCCTTCCGGGACAGGGCAGAGACCCAGTACTTC. Protein: CASSSFRDRAETQYF.

The chain couples TRBV15 to TRBJ1-2, with 7 bases fitting TRBD1. Germline loops: CDR1 LNHNV, CDR2 YYDKDF (reference sequence). V shed 7 bases and J 7 bases; nucleotides not matched to a gene: 18. The CDR3 sequence is 16 residues long. The CDR3 nucleotides read TGTGCCACCAAACAGAGACTGGACAGGATCCAAGGTGGCTACACCTTC. It translates to CATKQRLDRIQGGYTF.

The V and J genes are TRBV29-1 and TRBJ2-5; no clear D gene. V lost 4 bases to trimming and J lost 1 base, with 7 bases between them. Germline CDR1 and CDR2: SQVTM and ANQGSEA. This CDR3 has 12 residues. Written as DNA, the CDR3 is TGCAGCGTTGGGCCAGCCCAAGAGACCCAGTACTTC. Translated, it gives CSVGPAQETQYF. Full variable domain (missing parts from reference TRBV29-1 and TRBJ2-5): SAVISQKPSRDICQRGTSLTIQCQVDSQVTMMFWYRQQPGQSLTLIATANQGSEATYESGFVIDKFPISRPNLTFSTLTVSNMSPEDSSIYLCSVGPAQETQYFGPGTRLLVL.

The rearrangement links TRBV7-3 to TRBJ1-2, with D tentatively TRBD1 (5 bases). This CDR3 spans 11 amino acids. Germline V gene lookup returns CDR1 SGHTA and CDR2 FQGTGA. Between the trimmed V and J ends, which lost 11 bases and 4 bases, there was a span of 11 bases. The chain's CDR3 is CAGPGTYGYTF. The CDR3 nucleotides read TGTGCCGGACCAGGGACCTATGGCTACACCTTC. The full variable domain, its missing parts supplied by reference TRBV7-3 and TRBJ1-2, is GAGVSQTPSNKVTEKGKYVELRCDPISGHTALYWYRQSLGQGPEFLIYFQGTGAADDSGLPNDRFFAVRPEGSVSTLKIQRTERGDSAVYLCAGPGTYGYTFGSGTRLTVV.

The chain is built from TRBV5-4 and TRBJ2-3; D call uncertain. The CDR3 runs to 16 residues. V lost 3 bases, J lost 3 bases, and 17 bases lay in between. CDR1 and CDR2 from the germline V gene are SGHNT and YYREEE (reference sequence). CDR3 nucleotide sequence: TGTGCCAGCAGCTCCAATCCAATCTTCGCGACAGATACGCAGTATTTT. Its translation is CASSSNPIFATDTQYF.

V gene TRBV20-1 combines with J gene TRBJ2-1; D may be TRBD2 (6 bases). Germline lookup yields CDR1 DFQATT and CDR2 SNEGSKA (reference sequence). Trimming stripped 2 bases from V and 7 bases from J, with 12 bases between. This CDR3 is built from 13 residues. DNA for the CDR3: TGCAGTGCTAGATCGACTAGTTCGAATGAGCAGTTCTTC. Translated: CSARSTSSNEQFF.

This clonotype was picked up many times. The chain recombines TRBV7-2 with TRBJ1-2; possible D gene TRBD1, 5 bases. V was cut by 5 bases and J by 2 bases, with 9 bases left in between. The germline gives CDR1 SGHTA, CDR2 FQGNSA. This CDR3 is built from 13 residues. The CDR3 sequence: CASSLGVNYGYTF. In nucleotides, the CDR3 is TGTGCCAGCAGCCTGGGGGTCAACTATGGCTACACCTTC.

The rearrangement joins TRBV5-1 to TRBJ2-3, with 16 bases that match TRBD2. Germline trimming cut 3 bases from V and 4 bases from J; bases unmatched to any gene: 2. Germline loops: CDR1 SGHRS, CDR2 YFSETQ. The CDR3 runs 16 residues. The CDR3 sequence is CASSWGLAGGADTQYF. DNA of the CDR3: TGCGCCAGCAGCTGGGGACTAGCGGGAGGGGCAGATACGCAGTATTTT.